The rows below give T cell receptor beta chains drawn from one sample of a study of blood T cell repertoires in COVID-19. TCRdb's copy holds only in-frame clones and misses some; the assay was immunoSEQ multiplex PCR. This repertoire shows some 400,000 clones, more than 70% found once; its top ten account for about 2.1%. Sequencing was carried out using peripheral blood. These receptors originate from a woman aged 55-69 years with COVID-19, enrolled during active disease. CDR3s include the opening cysteine and the closing phenylalanine or tryptophan. D genes are given only for firm matches. Clone size is given for some rows only: seen once, a few or many times, or a class if the clone is expanded.

clone_size	v_call	d_call	j_call	cdr3_nt	cdr3_aa
NA	TRBV11-2	NA	TRBJ1-6	TGTGCCAGCAGCTTCATCCTCGACAGTAATTCACCCCTCCACTTT	CASSFILDSNSPLHF
NA	TRBV6-5	TRBD2	TRBJ2-1	TGTGCCAGCAGTTGGCGGGGGGGCTACAATGAGCAGTTCTTC	CASSWRGGYNEQFF
NA	TRBV6-5	TRBD1	TRBJ1-6	TGTGCCAGCAGTTACTCGGGCAGGGGGATAGGTTCACCCCTCCACTTT	CASSYSGRGIGSPLHF
NA	TRBV11-3	TRBD2	TRBJ2-3	TGTGCCAGCAGCTTGCGGGGGGGCACAGATACGCAGTATTTT	CASSLRGGTDTQYF
NA	TRBV3-1/TRBV3-2	NA	TRBJ1-1	TGTGCCAGCAGCCAAGTTGAAGGGGAATCTGAAGCTTTCTTT	CASSQVEGESEAFF
NA	TRBV10-3	NA	TRBJ2-2	TGTGCCACCGAGGAAGGGGGGGCTAACACCGGGGAGCTGTTTTTT	CATEEGGANTGELFF
NA	TRBV18	TRBD1	TRBJ2-5	TGTGCCAGCTCACCGTCGCAAATCGACAGGGAGAGGACCCAGTACTTC	CASSPSQIDRERTQYF
NA	TRBV3-1/TRBV3-2	NA	TRBJ1-5	TGTGCCAGCAGCCGAAGGACAGATAGCAATCAGCCCCAGCATTTT	CASSRRTDSNQPQHF
NA	TRBV10-3	TRBD2	TRBJ2-5	TGTGCCATCAGTGAGCCGAAGGGACTAGCGGGGGTTCGGGAGACCCAGTACTTC	CAISEPKGLAGVRETQYF
NA	TRBV9	NA	TRBJ1-3	TGTGCCAGCACATCTAAGGGGCTCCCTGGAAACACCATATATTTT	CASTSKGLPGNTIYF
many	TRBV7-6	NA	TRBJ1-1	TGTGCCAGCACCCCTCCACGGGAGGAGAACACTGAAGCTTTCTTT	CASTPPREENTEAFF
NA	TRBV6-1	NA	TRBJ1-4	TGTGCCAGCAGTGAATGGGGGGGACGAATGGAAAAACTGTTTTTT	CASSEWGGRMEKLFF
NA	TRBV6-1	NA	TRBJ1-2	TGTGCCAGCAGTGAAACAGAAGCAAAGTATTCTAACTATGGCTACACCTTC	CASSETEAKYSNYGYTF
NA	TRBV19	NA	TRBJ1-4	TGTGCCAGTAGTATCCCGGGCGGGGCAACTAATGAAAAACTGTTTTTT	CASSIPGGATNEKLFF
once	TRBV2	TRBD1	TRBJ2-3	TGTGCCAGCAGCCAATCCGGGACAGAAGCAGATACGCAGTATTTT	CASSQSGTEADTQYF
NA	TRBV10-3	NA	TRBJ2-5	TGTGCCATCAGTGAGTCGGGCCAAACACGGGGAGAGACCCAGTACTTC	CAISESGQTRGETQYF
NA	TRBV11-2	NA	TRBJ2-7	TGTGCCAGCAGCTTAGGTGCAGGCATGAATAACTTC	CASSLGAGMNNF
NA	TRBV11-3	TRBD1	TRBJ2-2	TGTGCCAGCAGCCGGGACAGGGCAAACACCGGGGAGCTGTTTTTT	CASSRDRANTGELFF
NA	TRBV18	NA	TRBJ1-1	TGTGCCAGCTCAAATTACAGGGCAGGAGACACTGAAGCTTTCTTT	CASSNYRAGDTEAFF
NA	TRBV7-9	NA	TRBJ1-2	TGTGCCAGCAGCTTCGAGATCTCTTCGGGAGGCTACACCTTC	CASSFEISSGGYTF
once	TRBV7-2	NA	TRBJ1-1	TGTGCCAGCAGCCCCGGGCGGGGGGCGAGTAGCACTGAAGCTTTCTTT	CASSPGRGASSTEAFF
NA	TRBV12-3/TRBV12-4	NA	TRBJ1-5	TGTGCCAGCAGATCGGAGAGCAATCAGCCCCAGCATTTT	CASRSESNQPQHF
NA	TRBV3-1/TRBV3-2	NA	TRBJ1-2	TGTGCCAGCAGCCCAAGTGGGGGGACCTATGGCTACACCTTC	CASSPSGGTYGYTF
NA	TRBV29-1	NA	TRBJ2-5	TGCAGCGCCGCGGACAGCTGGGACCAAGAGACCCAGTACTTC	CSAADSWDQETQYF
once	TRBV7-8	NA	TRBJ1-4	TGTGCCAGCAGCTTACAGGAAAAACTGTTTTTT	CASSLQEKLFF
NA	TRBV29-1	TRBD1	TRBJ1-2	TGCAGCGTTGCCGGGACAGGGCACTATGGCTACACCTTC	CSVAGTGHYGYTF
once	TRBV14	TRBD1	TRBJ2-7	TGTGCCAGCAGCCCCCTGGGACAGGGATCCCTTAACTACGAGCAGTACTTC	CASSPLGQGSLNYEQYF
few	TRBV3-1/TRBV3-2	NA	TRBJ1-2	TGTGCCAGCAGCCAAACAGTCTATGGCTACACCTTC	CASSQTVYGYTF
NA	TRBV19	NA	TRBJ1-5	TGTGCCAGTAGTAATCGGGGAACTAATCAGCCCCAGCATTTT	CASSNRGTNQPQHF
NA	TRBV24-1	NA	TRBJ1-4	TGTGCCACCAGTGACCCGAGAACTAATGAAAAACTGTTTTTT	CATSDPRTNEKLFF
once	TRBV19	NA	TRBJ1-4	TGTGCCAGTAAAATTCGGGAGAGGCGATCCGAAAAACTGTTTTTT	CASKIRERRSEKLFF
NA	TRBV3-1/TRBV3-2	NA	TRBJ1-2	TGTGCCAGCAGCCAAGTCGCAGGCCCCTATGGCTACACCTTC	CASSQVAGPYGYTF
few	TRBV7-9	NA	TRBJ1-5	TGTGCCAGCAGCTTAGCGGTCGGGGAAGAGAGTCAGCCCCAGCATTTT	CASSLAVGEESQPQHF
NA	TRBV12-5	NA	TRBJ1-1	TGTGCTAGCCAGGGAGGGGGGCTGACTGAAGCTTTCTTT	CASQGGGLTEAFF
NA	TRBV28	TRBD1	TRBJ2-7	TGTGCCAGCAGTCCCCCGGGACAGGGGTTTTACGAGCAGTACTTC	CASSPPGQGFYEQYF
NA	TRBV11-2	NA	TRBJ1-1	TGTGCCAGCAGACTGGTGAACACTGAAGCTTTCTTT	CASRLVNTEAFF
NA	TRBV5-1	NA	TRBJ1-3	TGCGCCAGCAGCCCTGATGGGACACGCCGAAACACCATATATTTT	CASSPDGTRRNTIYF
NA	TRBV12-5	NA	TRBJ2-3	TGTGCTAGTGGACGGGGCACAGATACGCAGTATTTT	CASGRGTDTQYF
NA	TRBV30	TRBD1	TRBJ2-6	TGTGCCTGGAGTGTCGGACAGGGGGCGCCTGGGGCCAACGTCCTGACTTTC	CAWSVGQGAPGANVLTF
once	TRBV25-1	NA	TRBJ1-1	TGTGCCAGCAGTGAATTCGCAGGCTACACTGAAGCTTTCTTT	CASSEFAGYTEAFF
NA	TRBV5-1	TRBD1	TRBJ1-6	TGCGCCAGCAGCTCCCGGACAGGGGATTCACCCCTCCACTTT	CASSSRTGDSPLHF
NA	TRBV7-6	TRBD1	TRBJ1-2	TGTGCCAGCAGCTCCACCCTACGACAGGGGGACTATGGCTACACCTTC	CASSSTLRQGDYGYTF
NA	TRBV4-2	TRBD2	TRBJ2-5	TGTGCCAGCAGCCAAGGTACTAGCGGGGGCGCCAGGGAGACCCAGTACTTC	CASSQGTSGGARETQYF
NA	TRBV6-1	NA	TRBJ2-2	TGTGCCAGCAGTGAAAGGAGGGCCTCCGGGGAGCTGTTTTTT	CASSERRASGELFF
NA	TRBV6-5	NA	TRBJ1-2	TGTGCCAGCAGTTACCTCAGGGATTCTAACTATGGCTACACCTTC	CASSYLRDSNYGYTF
once	TRBV11-2	TRBD1	TRBJ1-1	TGTGCCAGCAGCTTAGGACAGGGGAACACTGAAGCTTTCTTT	CASSLGQGNTEAFF
NA	TRBV24-1	NA	TRBJ2-5	TGTGCCACCAGTGATCCCCGCCCAGGAGGTGGGGAGACCCAGTACTTC	CATSDPRPGGGETQYF
once	TRBV30	NA	TRBJ1-1	TGTGCCTGGACCTATGGGACTTCCAAGAGCACTGAAGCTTTCTTT	CAWTYGTSKSTEAFF
NA	TRBV18	NA	TRBJ1-5	TGTGCCAGCTCAGAGGGAGGGAATCAGCCCCAGCATTTT	CASSEGGNQPQHF
NA	TRBV5-4	NA	TRBJ1-2	TGTGCCAGCACTTTTAGGGGGGGGCAGTTTGGCTACACCTTC	CASTFRGGQFGYTF
NA	TRBV5-1	TRBD2	TRBJ2-7	TGCGCCAGCAGTTTTTATAGCGGGGGCCCTTACGAGCAGTACTTC	CASSFYSGGPYEQYF
NA	TRBV3-1/TRBV3-2	NA	TRBJ1-1	TGTGCCAGCAGCCGTAGTTACTCAGGGGAAGCTTTCTTT	CASSRSYSGEAFF
NA	TRBV6-5	NA	TRBJ1-2	TGTGCCAGCAGTTCTAACTCATTAGGGGACTATGGCTACACCTTC	CASSSNSLGDYGYTF
NA	TRBV7-9	TRBD2	TRBJ2-7	TGTGCCAGCAGCTCTCCGGGACTAACTGTGGGCGAGCAGTACTTC	CASSSPGLTVGEQYF